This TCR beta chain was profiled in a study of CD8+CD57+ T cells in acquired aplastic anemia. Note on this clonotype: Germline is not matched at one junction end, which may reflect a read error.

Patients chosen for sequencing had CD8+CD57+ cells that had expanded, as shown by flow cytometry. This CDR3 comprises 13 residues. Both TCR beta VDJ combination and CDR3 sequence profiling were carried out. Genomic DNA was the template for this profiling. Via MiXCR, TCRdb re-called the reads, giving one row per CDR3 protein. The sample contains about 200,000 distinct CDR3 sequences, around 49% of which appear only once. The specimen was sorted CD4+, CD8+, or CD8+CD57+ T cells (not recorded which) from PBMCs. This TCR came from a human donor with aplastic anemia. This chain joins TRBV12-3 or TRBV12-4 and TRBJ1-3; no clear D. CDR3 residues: CASSSPLGSTIYF. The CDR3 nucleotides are TGTGCCAGCAGTTCCCCACTTGGAAGCACCATATATTTT.